Listed below are T cell receptor beta chains from one sample, sequenced in a study of blood T cell repertoires in COVID-19. TCRdb's copy holds only in-frame clones and misses some; the assay was immunoSEQ multiplex PCR. The data hold tens of thousands of clones, with around nine tenths observed a single time. Sequencing used peripheral blood. Receptor source: a man aged 45-60 years with active COVID-19. Both conserved end residues are part of each CDR3. Each record gives: clone size, V gene, D gene, J gene, CDR3 protein, CDR3 DNA. D genes are given only for firm matches. Clone size is shown for a subset of rows, as once, few, many or a class of expanded clone.

abundance: -; v_gene: TRBV4-3; d_gene: TRBD2; j_gene: TRBJ2-7; CDR3aa: CASSQELRPPGGLAGVGYEQYF; CDR3nt: TGCGCCAGCAGCCAAGAGTTACGGCCTCCCGGGGGACTAGCGGGAGTGGGCTACGAGCAGTACTTC
abundance: -; v_gene: TRBV9; d_gene: -; j_gene: TRBJ1-2; CDR3aa: CASSVVGSGVFTF; CDR3nt: TGTGCCAGCAGCGTAGTGGGCAGCGGAGTTTTCACCTTC
abundance: -; v_gene: TRBV2; d_gene: -; j_gene: TRBJ2-5; CDR3aa: CASSEGLSAQYF; CDR3nt: TGTGCCAGCAGTGAAGGACTTTCGGCCCAGTACTTC
abundance: few; v_gene: TRBV6-1; d_gene: -; j_gene: TRBJ2-4; CDR3aa: CASSEDQAAKNIQYF; CDR3nt: TGTGCCAGCAGTGAAGACCAGGCTGCCAAAAACATTCAGTACTTC
abundance: -; v_gene: TRBV5-6; d_gene: -; j_gene: TRBJ2-1; CDR3aa: CASSRGGPRTVYNEQFF; CDR3nt: TGTGCCAGCAGCCGCGGTGGCCCCAGGACAGTCTACAATGAGCAGTTCTTC
abundance: -; v_gene: TRBV7-9; d_gene: TRBD1; j_gene: TRBJ2-7; CDR3aa: CASSASGTGYEQYF; CDR3nt: TGTGCCAGCAGCGCATCCGGGACAGGCTACGAGCAGTACTTC
abundance: -; v_gene: TRBV7-8; d_gene: TRBD1; j_gene: TRBJ2-5; CDR3aa: CASSSDGQGAPQETQYF; CDR3nt: TGTGCCAGCAGCTCAGACGGACAGGGGGCGCCGCAAGAGACCCAGTACTTC
abundance: -; v_gene: TRBV6-1; d_gene: TRBD1; j_gene: TRBJ2-7; CDR3aa: CASSEADRAYEQYF; CDR3nt: TGTGCCAGCAGTGAAGCGGACAGGGCCTACGAGCAGTACTTC
abundance: -; v_gene: TRBV27; d_gene: -; j_gene: TRBJ2-7; CDR3aa: CASSLRAGATYEQYF; CDR3nt: TGTGCCAGCAGCCTTAGGGCGGGTGCTACCTACGAGCAGTACTTC
abundance: -; v_gene: TRBV6-2/TRBV6-3; d_gene: -; j_gene: TRBJ2-1; CDR3aa: CASSYWGTRNNEQFF; CDR3nt: TGTGCCAGCAGTTACTGGGGGACACGAAACAATGAGCAGTTCTTC
abundance: -; v_gene: TRBV5-5; d_gene: -; j_gene: TRBJ1-4; CDR3aa: CASSLWMDGGGDEKLFF; CDR3nt: TGTGCCAGCAGCTTGTGGATGGACGGCGGGGGGGATGAAAAACTGTTTTTT
abundance: -; v_gene: TRBV4-2; d_gene: -; j_gene: TRBJ1-2; CDR3aa: CASSQEIAEKRLNYGYTF; CDR3nt: TGTGCCAGCAGCCAAGAGATAGCCGAGAAGCGGCTAAACTATGGCTACACCTTC
abundance: few; v_gene: TRBV10-1; d_gene: -; j_gene: TRBJ2-1; CDR3aa: CASSASYRESSYNEQFF; CDR3nt: TGCGCCAGCAGTGCGTCGTACAGGGAGAGCTCCTACAATGAGCAGTTCTTC
abundance: -; v_gene: TRBV5-6; d_gene: -; j_gene: TRBJ2-7; CDR3aa: CASSYRQSYVHEQYF; CDR3nt: TGTGCCAGCAGTTACAGACAGAGTTACGTCCACGAGCAGTACTTC
abundance: -; v_gene: TRBV6-5; d_gene: -; j_gene: TRBJ2-2; CDR3aa: CASRVGPNTGELFF; CDR3nt: TGTGCCAGCAGGGTGGGGCCGAACACCGGGGAGCTGTTTTTT
abundance: -; v_gene: TRBV7-3; d_gene: TRBD1; j_gene: TRBJ1-2; CDR3aa: CASSLQGGANYGYTF; CDR3nt: TGTGCCAGCAGCTTGCAAGGGGGCGCGAACTATGGCTACACCTTC
abundance: -; v_gene: TRBV6-6; d_gene: -; j_gene: TRBJ1-5; CDR3aa: CASEDSNQPQHF; CDR3nt: TGTGCCAGCGAGGATAGCAATCAGCCCCAGCATTTT
abundance: -; v_gene: TRBV5-4; d_gene: -; j_gene: TRBJ1-5; CDR3aa: CASSLAARQSAQHF; CDR3nt: TGTGCCAGCAGCTTGGCGGCGCGACAATCAGCCCAGCATTTT
abundance: -; v_gene: TRBV5-4; d_gene: TRBD1; j_gene: TRBJ2-5; CDR3aa: CASSTERQGFETQYF; CDR3nt: TGTGCCAGCAGCACCGAACGACAGGGTTTCGAGACCCAGTACTTC
abundance: once; v_gene: TRBV5-1; d_gene: -; j_gene: TRBJ1-6; CDR3aa: CASSLGGESAGSPLHF; CDR3nt: TGCGCCAGCAGCTTGGGGGGGGAGTCAGCCGGCTCACCCCTCCACTTT
abundance: -; v_gene: TRBV6-5; d_gene: TRBD2; j_gene: TRBJ2-5; CDR3aa: CASSLAVQETQYF; CDR3nt: TGTGCCAGCAGTCTAGCGGTTCAAGAGACCCAGTACTTC
abundance: -; v_gene: TRBV7-2; d_gene: -; j_gene: TRBJ2-7; CDR3aa: CASSSGTVSYEQYF; CDR3nt: TGTGCCAGCAGCTCCGGGACTGTGTCCTACGAGCAGTACTTC
abundance: -; v_gene: TRBV11-3; d_gene: TRBD1; j_gene: TRBJ2-7; CDR3aa: CASSYRQGPPYEQYF; CDR3nt: TGTGCCAGCAGCTACCGACAGGGTCCCCCTTACGAGCAGTACTTC
abundance: once; v_gene: TRBV7-2; d_gene: -; j_gene: TRBJ1-2; CDR3aa: CASSKEYRAAEGYTF; CDR3nt: TGTGCCAGCAGCAAAGAATACAGGGCGGCGGAGGGCTACACCTTC
abundance: once; v_gene: TRBV6-2/TRBV6-3; d_gene: -; j_gene: TRBJ1-3; CDR3aa: CASSVSGDTIYF; CDR3nt: TGTGCCAGCAGTGTTTCGGGGGACACCATATATTTT
abundance: -; v_gene: TRBV14; d_gene: -; j_gene: TRBJ2-1; CDR3aa: CASSQVGLRGQFF; CDR3nt: TGTGCCAGCAGCCAAGTAGGCCTACGGGGGCAGTTCTTC
abundance: -; v_gene: TRBV7-2; d_gene: -; j_gene: TRBJ1-3; CDR3aa: CASSLRQSSSGNTIYF; CDR3nt: TGTGCCAGCAGCTTGCGGCAGTCGAGCTCTGGAAACACCATATATTTT
abundance: -; v_gene: TRBV27; d_gene: -; j_gene: TRBJ1-6; CDR3aa: CASSPLPSTGSPLHF; CDR3nt: TGTGCCAGCAGTCCTCTCCCCAGTACGGGTTCACCCCTCCACTTT
abundance: -; v_gene: TRBV2; d_gene: TRBD2; j_gene: TRBJ2-1; CDR3aa: CASSLAGGPNGNEQFF; CDR3nt: TGTGCCAGCAGCCTAGCGGGAGGGCCGAACGGCAATGAGCAGTTCTTC
abundance: -; v_gene: TRBV18; d_gene: -; j_gene: TRBJ2-5; CDR3aa: CASGLRLQETQYF; CDR3nt: TGTGCCAGCGGGCTACGGCTGCAAGAGACCCAGTACTTC
abundance: -; v_gene: TRBV6-6; d_gene: -; j_gene: TRBJ1-1; CDR3aa: CASSTGRNSGGTEAFF; CDR3nt: TGTGCCAGCAGTACGGGACGGAATTCGGGGGGGACTGAAGCTTTCTTT
abundance: few; v_gene: TRBV3-1/TRBV3-2; d_gene: TRBD2; j_gene: TRBJ2-3; CDR3aa: CASSPSGRATDTQYF; CDR3nt: TGTGCCAGCAGCCCTAGCGGGAGGGCCACAGATACGCAGTATTTT
abundance: -; v_gene: TRBV7-2; d_gene: -; j_gene: TRBJ1-1; CDR3aa: CASSLGNMRTEAFF; CDR3nt: TGTGCCAGCAGCTTAGGAAACATGAGGACTGAAGCTTTCTTT
abundance: -; v_gene: TRBV28; d_gene: TRBD1; j_gene: TRBJ2-7; CDR3aa: CASGRGSPYEQYF; CDR3nt: TGTGCCAGCGGCAGGGGGTCCCCCTACGAGCAGTACTTC
abundance: -; v_gene: TRBV4-3; d_gene: TRBD2; j_gene: TRBJ2-3; CDR3aa: CASSQPGLADLYF; CDR3nt: TGCGCCAGCAGCCAGCCCGGACTAGCTGATTTGTATTTT
abundance: -; v_gene: TRBV11-2; d_gene: -; j_gene: TRBJ1-6; CDR3aa: CASSLGQGYSPLHF; CDR3nt: TGTGCCAGCAGCTTAGGGCAGGGTTATTCACCCCTCCACTTT
abundance: -; v_gene: TRBV5-4; d_gene: -; j_gene: TRBJ2-1; CDR3aa: CASSLARTNYNEQFF; CDR3nt: TGTGCCAGCAGCTTGGCCCGGACTAACTACAATGAGCAGTTCTTC
abundance: -; v_gene: TRBV18; d_gene: -; j_gene: TRBJ2-7; CDR3aa: CASSPPDSLYEQYF; CDR3nt: TGTGCCAGCTCACCACCGGACAGCCTCTACGAGCAGTACTTC
abundance: -; v_gene: TRBV5-6; d_gene: TRBD1; j_gene: TRBJ1-1; CDR3aa: CASGRAGQGKAEAFF; CDR3nt: TGTGCCAGCGGACGCGCGGGACAGGGAAAAGCTGAAGCTTTCTTT
abundance: few; v_gene: TRBV9; d_gene: -; j_gene: TRBJ2-2; CDR3aa: CASSASFGTGELFF; CDR3nt: TGTGCCAGCAGCGCGAGTTTCGGCACCGGGGAGCTGTTTTTT
abundance: -; v_gene: TRBV7-2; d_gene: -; j_gene: TRBJ1-2; CDR3aa: CASSLDYRNYGYTF; CDR3nt: TGTGCCAGCAGCTTAGACTACAGGAACTATGGCTACACCTTC
abundance: -; v_gene: TRBV25-1; d_gene: -; j_gene: TRBJ2-4; CDR3aa: CASSESGALPNIQYF; CDR3nt: TGTGCCAGCAGTGAATCTGGGGCCCTACCAAACATTCAGTACTTC
abundance: -; v_gene: TRBV4-3; d_gene: TRBD1; j_gene: TRBJ2-7; CDR3aa: CASSHDRGAPYEQYF; CDR3nt: TGCGCCAGCAGCCACGACAGGGGGGCACCCTACGAGCAGTACTTC
abundance: -; v_gene: TRBV5-8; d_gene: TRBD2; j_gene: TRBJ2-3; CDR3aa: CASSRGTSGRTDTQYF; CDR3nt: TGTGCCAGCAGCCGCGGGACTAGCGGACGCACAGATACGCAGTATTTT
abundance: -; v_gene: TRBV27; d_gene: TRBD1; j_gene: TRBJ1-5; CDR3aa: CASSPTGGVSQPQHF; CDR3nt: TGTGCCAGCAGTCCGACAGGGGGCGTATCTCAGCCCCAGCATTTT
abundance: -; v_gene: TRBV29-1; d_gene: -; j_gene: TRBJ2-3; CDR3aa: CSLGEGRTDTQYF; CDR3nt: TGCAGCCTCGGAGAGGGTAGAACAGATACGCAGTATTTT
abundance: -; v_gene: TRBV6-5; d_gene: -; j_gene: TRBJ2-7; CDR3aa: CASSSTGHEQYF; CDR3nt: TGTGCCAGCAGCTCTACAGGTCACGAGCAGTACTTC
abundance: -; v_gene: TRBV19; d_gene: -; j_gene: TRBJ2-1; CDR3aa: CASMGLGASSYNEQFF; CDR3nt: TGTGCCAGTATGGGTCTAGGGGCCAGCTCCTACAATGAGCAGTTCTTC
abundance: -; v_gene: TRBV7-2; d_gene: -; j_gene: TRBJ1-6; CDR3aa: CASSLGSDRRNSPLHF; CDR3nt: TGTGCCAGCAGCTTAGGGTCCGACAGGCGGAATTCACCCCTCCACTTT
abundance: -; v_gene: TRBV5-1; d_gene: -; j_gene: TRBJ2-7; CDR3aa: CASSFRGTVTYEQYF; CDR3nt: TGCGCCAGCAGCTTCCGGGGGACAGTAACCTACGAGCAGTACTTC
abundance: -; v_gene: TRBV7-9; d_gene: TRBD1; j_gene: TRBJ2-3; CDR3aa: CASSSLTGTGGETQYF; CDR3nt: TGTGCCAGCAGCTCATTAACCGGGACAGGGGGTGAGACGCAGTATTTT
abundance: -; v_gene: TRBV7-2; d_gene: TRBD1; j_gene: TRBJ1-2; CDR3aa: CASSLVGQDLYGYTF; CDR3nt: TGTGCCAGCAGCTTAGTAGGACAGGACCTCTATGGCTACACCTTC